One T cell receptor (beta chain) is described in this entry. The entry originates in a study of blood T cell repertoires in COVID-19. Produced via immunoSEQ multiplex PCR; TCRdb's table is partial and in-frame only. The profile shows approximately 230,000 clones, around 88% of them singletons. Trimming took off 5 bases at V and 5 bases at J, with 15 bases between the two ends. The CDR3 is 14 residues long. Germline V gene lookup returns CDR1 MNHEY and CDR2 SMNVEV (reference sequence). Sequencing was done on a sample of peripheral blood. The chain combines TRBV27 with TRBJ2-5; D might be TRBD1 (6 bases). The sequence came from a woman aged 30 to 39 with COVID-19, enrolled during active disease. The CDR3 sequence: CASSKQGRRETQYF. The CDR3, as DNA: TGTGCCAGCAGTAAACAGGGACGTCGGGAGACCCAGTACTTC.